This T cell receptor (beta chain) was recovered during a study of T-cell memory formation after mild COVID-19. Across the whole study: For the most part, TCR clusters were specific to one donor.

The V end lost 3 bases, the J end lost 5 bases, and 13 bases lay between the germline ends. The CDR3 is 14 amino acids. Germline V CDR1 and CDR2: MDHEN, SYDVKM. A single count supports this clonotype. Its antigen is undetermined. In TCRdb, the 5' RACE reads were re-called with MiXCR into one record per CDR3 protein. This table has a few hundred thousand distinct CDR3 sequences, around a fifth appearing once. General observations from the study: Of the contracting clones, CD4+ ones lay mainly in CM and EM, and CD8+ ones in EMRA.

The receptor comes from a man aged 18 to 29 who had mild COVID-19 (a few samples of this study predate the infection). Cell type and time point are not known. Sequenced: PBMCs or a T cell subset sorted from them (not recorded which). The chain employs TRBV28 and TRBJ2-5, with D perhaps matching TRBD2 (5 bases). The CDR3 here is CASSFARGSETQYF. For the CDR3, the DNA is TGTGCCAGCAGTTTTGCAAGAGGGTCGGAGACCCAGTACTTC.